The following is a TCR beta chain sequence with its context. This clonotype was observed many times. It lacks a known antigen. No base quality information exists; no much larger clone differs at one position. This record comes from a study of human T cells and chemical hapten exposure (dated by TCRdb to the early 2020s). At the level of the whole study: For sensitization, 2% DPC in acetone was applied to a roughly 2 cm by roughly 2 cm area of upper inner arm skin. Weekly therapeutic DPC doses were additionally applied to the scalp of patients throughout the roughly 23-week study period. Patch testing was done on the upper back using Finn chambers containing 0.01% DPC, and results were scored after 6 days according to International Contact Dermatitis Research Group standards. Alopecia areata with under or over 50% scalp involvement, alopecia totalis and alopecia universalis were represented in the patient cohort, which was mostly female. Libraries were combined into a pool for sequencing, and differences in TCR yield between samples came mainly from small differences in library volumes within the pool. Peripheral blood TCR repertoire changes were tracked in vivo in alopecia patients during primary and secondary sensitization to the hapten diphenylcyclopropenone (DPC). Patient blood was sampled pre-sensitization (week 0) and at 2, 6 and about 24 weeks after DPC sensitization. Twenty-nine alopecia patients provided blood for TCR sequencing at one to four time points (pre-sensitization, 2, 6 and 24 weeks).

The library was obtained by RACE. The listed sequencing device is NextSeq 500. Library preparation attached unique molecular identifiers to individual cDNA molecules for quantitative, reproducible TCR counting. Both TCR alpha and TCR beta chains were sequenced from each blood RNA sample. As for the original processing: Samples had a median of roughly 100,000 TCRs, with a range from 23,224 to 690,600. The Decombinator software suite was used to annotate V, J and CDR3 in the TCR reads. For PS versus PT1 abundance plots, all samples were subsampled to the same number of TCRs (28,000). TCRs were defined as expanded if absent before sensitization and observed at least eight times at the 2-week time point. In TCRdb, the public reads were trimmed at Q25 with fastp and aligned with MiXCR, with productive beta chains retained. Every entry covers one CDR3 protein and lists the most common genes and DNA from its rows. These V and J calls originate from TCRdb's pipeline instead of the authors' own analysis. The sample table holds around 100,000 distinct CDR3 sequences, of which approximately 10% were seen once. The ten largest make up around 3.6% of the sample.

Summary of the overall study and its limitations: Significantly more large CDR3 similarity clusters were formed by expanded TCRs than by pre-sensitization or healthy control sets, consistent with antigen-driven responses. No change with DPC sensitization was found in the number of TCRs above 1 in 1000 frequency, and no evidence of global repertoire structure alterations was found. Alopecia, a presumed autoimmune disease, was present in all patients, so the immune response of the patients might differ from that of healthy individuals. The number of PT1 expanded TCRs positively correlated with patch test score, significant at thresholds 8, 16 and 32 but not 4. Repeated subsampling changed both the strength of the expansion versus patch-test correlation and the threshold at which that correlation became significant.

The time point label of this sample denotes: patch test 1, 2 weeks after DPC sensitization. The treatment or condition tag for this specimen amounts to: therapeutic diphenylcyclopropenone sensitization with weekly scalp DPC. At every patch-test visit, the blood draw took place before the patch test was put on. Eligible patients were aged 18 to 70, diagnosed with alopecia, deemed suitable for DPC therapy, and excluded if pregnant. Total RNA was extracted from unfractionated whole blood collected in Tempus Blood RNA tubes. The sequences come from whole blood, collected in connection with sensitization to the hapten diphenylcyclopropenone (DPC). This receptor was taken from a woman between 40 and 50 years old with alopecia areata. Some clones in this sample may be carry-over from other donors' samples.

At the DNA level, the sequence is TGTGCCACCAGTGACCCGGGACAGGGATCGGGCGGAGAGACCCAGTACTTC. The translation is CATSDPGQGSGGETQYF. The chain is encoded by TRBV24-1 joined to TRBJ2-5; TRBD1 fits 9 bases in the junction. Looking up the germline V gene yields CDR1 KGHDR and CDR2 SFDVKD. From its cysteine to its phenylalanine, the CDR3 spans 17 amino acids. The CDR3 DNA has 51 bases and is translated from base 1. Trimming removed 4 bases from V and 4 bases from J; the gene matches leave 12 bases unexplained.